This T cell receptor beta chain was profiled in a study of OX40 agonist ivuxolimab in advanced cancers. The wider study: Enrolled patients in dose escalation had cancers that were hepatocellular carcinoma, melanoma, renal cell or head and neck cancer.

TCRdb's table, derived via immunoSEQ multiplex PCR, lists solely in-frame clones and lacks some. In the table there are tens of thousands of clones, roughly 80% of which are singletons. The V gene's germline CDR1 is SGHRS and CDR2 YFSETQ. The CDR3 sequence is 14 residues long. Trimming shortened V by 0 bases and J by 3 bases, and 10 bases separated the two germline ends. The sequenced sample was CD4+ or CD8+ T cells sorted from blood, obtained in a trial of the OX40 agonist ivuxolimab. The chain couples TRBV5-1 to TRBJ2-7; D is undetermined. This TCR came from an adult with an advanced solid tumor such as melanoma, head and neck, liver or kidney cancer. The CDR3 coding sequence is TGCGCCAGCAGCTTGGGGGTCAAGGGCTACGAGCAGTACTTC. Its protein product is CASSLGVKGYEQYF. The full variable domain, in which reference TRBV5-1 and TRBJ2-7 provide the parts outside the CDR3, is KAGVTQTPRYLIKTRGQQVTLSCSPISGHRSVSWYQQTPGQGLQFLFEYFSETQRNKGNFPGRFSGRQFSNSRSEMNVSTLELGDSALYLCASSLGVKGYEQYFGPGTRLTVT.